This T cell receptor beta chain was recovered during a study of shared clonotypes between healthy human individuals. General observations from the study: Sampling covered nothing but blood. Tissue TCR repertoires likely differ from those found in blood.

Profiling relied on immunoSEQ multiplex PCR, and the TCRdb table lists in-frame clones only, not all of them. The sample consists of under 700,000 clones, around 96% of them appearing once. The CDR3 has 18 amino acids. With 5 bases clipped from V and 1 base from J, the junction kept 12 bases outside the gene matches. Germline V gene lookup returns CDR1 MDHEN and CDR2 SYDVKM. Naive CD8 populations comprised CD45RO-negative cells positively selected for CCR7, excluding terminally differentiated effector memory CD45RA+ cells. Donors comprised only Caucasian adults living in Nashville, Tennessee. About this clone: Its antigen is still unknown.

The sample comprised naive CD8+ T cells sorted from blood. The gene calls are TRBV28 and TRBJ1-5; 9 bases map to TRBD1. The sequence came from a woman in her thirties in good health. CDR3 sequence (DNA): TGTGCCAGCAGTGGACCGGGACAGGGTTGGTTAAGCAATCAGCCCCAGCATTTT. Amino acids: CASSGPGQGWLSNQPQHF.